This T cell receptor (beta chain) was observed in a study of shared clonotypes between healthy human individuals. General observations from the study: What rarefaction showed was incomplete sorted-subset sequencing despite large depth.

Assay execution took place at the deep level. The sorted-subset replicate PCRs were given around 200 ng DNA, which is around 29,000 T cell genomes. Method: immunoSEQ multiplex PCR; TCRdb's copy keeps in-frame clones and lacks some. The sample holds 500,000 to 550,000 clones, roughly 95% seen once. About this clone itself: Its antigen is not identified.

Per the germline V gene, CDR1 is ENHRY and CDR2 is SYGVKD. The CDR3 loop spans 12 amino acids. V lost 7 bases and J lost 5, with 12 bases in between. Healthy HIV-negative adults with no recent acute infections or vaccinations were recruited as donors. The origin of this receptor is a woman in her twenties or thirties in good health. The sample was naive CD4+ T cells sorted from blood. Subset indicated: CD45RA+ positively selected. The chain recombines TRBV10-3 with TRBJ2-7, with D possibly TRBD2 on 5 matching bases. CDR3 in amino acids: CAITASNHEQYF. CDR3 in DNA: TGTGCCATCACCGCTAGCAACCACGAGCAGTACTTC.